This T cell receptor (beta chain) emerged from a study of T cells after yellow fever vaccination. Germline V gives CDR1 KGHSH, CDR2 LQKENI. The CDR3 extends over 16 amino acids. V lost 6 bases, J lost 0 bases, and 15 bases lay in between. Generation of TCR cDNA used 5'RACE template switching (which added a universal primer site and UMIs). TCRdb passed the 5' RACE reads through MiXCR, listing each CDR3 protein once. The repertoire holds about 300,000 distinct CDR3 sequences, with about 10% as singletons. This clonotype was observed a few times. Antigen unknown. Notes on the study in general: At around 95% for CD4 and approximately 89% for CD8, most primary-vaccination clones showed up again after the booster. Overall, a small share of clonotypes was seen in both CD4 and CD8 compartments.

The sequencing here drew on CD4+ T cells sorted from PBMCs, taken 5 days after the yellow fever booster vaccination. The TCR sequence derives from a man younger than 30 who received the YFV17D yellow fever vaccine. The rearrangement links TRBV18 to TRBJ1-3, with D unclear. The CDR3 bases are TGTGCCAGCTCGCTCGGCCAGAGAAGCTCTGGAAACACCATATATTTT. It codes for CASSLGQRSSGNTIYF.